These 32 T cell receptor beta chains came from one sample sequenced in a study of T cell repertoires in cytomegalovirus infection. Antigen specificity for these receptors is unknown. TCRdb passed the reads through MiXCR, listing each CDR3 protein once. This table has 700,000 to 900,000 distinct CDR3 sequences, about 29% appearing once. Sample: cultured CD8+ T cells from PBMCs, taken from culture after CMV antigen stimulation. All receptors derive from a human donor in good health (CMV status not recorded). Some clones in this sample may be carry-over from other donors' samples.

The rearrangement joins TRBV20-1 to TRBJ2-1, with 9 bases fitting TRBD2. CDR1 is DFQATT, CDR2 SNEGSKA, per germline (reference sequence). Unmatched junction bases numbered 3, after V lost 5 bases and J lost 4 bases. There are 13 residues in the CDR3. CDR3 loop: CSARLAEYNEQFF. The CDR3 coding sequence is TGCAGTGCTCGACTAGCGGAGTACAATGAGCAGTTCTTC.

The J gene is TRBJ2-3, the V gene TRBV6-6; no definite D call. The CDR3 has 15 residues. Deletions cut 2 bases from V and 4 bases from J, with 13 bases between. CDR1 and CDR2 (germline): MNHNY, SVGAGI (reference sequence). In DNA, the CDR3 is TGTGCCAGCAGTTACGGGCCCCTGGTCCCAGATACGCAGTATTTT. Protein product: CASSYGPLVPDTQYF.

The gene calls are TRBV6-1 and TRBJ2-3; 8 nucleotides align to TRBD1. The CDR3 is made up of 15 amino acids. The germline V gene encodes CDR1 MNHNS and CDR2 SASEGT. Germline trimming cut 1 base from V and 4 bases from J; bases unmatched to any gene: 4. The CDR3 region is CASSEGQGISDTQYF. The CDR3 bases are TGTGCCAGCAGTGAAGGACAGGGGATCTCAGATACGCAGTATTTT.

This clonotype was seen only a few times. The gene calls are TRBV9 and TRBJ2-1; D remains unclear. The CDR3 contains 12 residues. V lost 0 bases and J 7 bases, leaving 5 bases between the germline ends. CDR1 and CDR2 (germline): SGDLS, YYNGEE. The CDR3 DNA sequence: TGTGCCAGCAGCGTAGCTGGGAATGAGCAGTTCTTC. Protein: CASSVAGNEQFF.

The chain employs TRBV19 and TRBJ1-5; D call uncertain. The V end lost 2 bases, the J end lost 8 bases, and 13 bases lay between the germline ends. Germline lookup yields CDR1 LNHDA and CDR2 SQIVND (reference sequence). The CDR3 extends over 14 amino acids. The CDR3 coding sequence is TGTGCCAGTAGTATACGGAGCCAACTTAAGCCCCAGCATTTT. Its protein is CASSIRSQLKPQHF. Full variable domain (rest looked up from reference TRBV19 and TRBJ1-5): DGGITQSPKYLFRKEGQNVTLSCEQNLNHDAMYWYRQDPGQGLRLIYYSQIVNDFQKGDIAEGYSVSREKKESFPLTVTSAQKNPTAFYLCASSIRSQLKPQHFGDGTRLSIL.

V and J are TRBV6-5 and TRBJ1-5; TRBD1 might be the D (5 bases). Trimming shortened V by 5 bases and J by 7 bases, and 12 bases separated the two germline ends. Germline V CDR1 and CDR2: MNHEY, SVGAGI. The CDR3 runs to 13 residues. The CDR3 coding sequence is TGTGCCAGCAGTCGGGGGGGTATGCAGCCCCAGCATTTT. Its protein product is CASSRGGMQPQHF.

This clonotype showed up just a few times. The J gene is TRBJ1-1, the V gene TRBV19; 10 nucleotides align to TRBD1. V gave up 5 bases and J gave up 4 bases; unmatched junction bases: 13. The germline CDR1 and CDR2 sequences are LNHDA and SQIVND (reference sequence). There are 17 residues in the CDR3. The CDR3 reads CASSLRDRGYGGTEAFF. The DNA for the CDR3 is TGTGCCAGTAGTTTACGGGACAGGGGATATGGGGGCACTGAAGCTTTCTTT.

The J gene is TRBJ1-2, the V gene TRBV20-1; tentative D call: TRBD1 (6 bases). Looked up from germline, CDR1 is DFQATT and CDR2 is SNEGSKA (reference sequence). V lost 7 bases, J lost 8 bases, and 20 bases lay in between. CDR3 length: 13 residues. The DNA for the CDR3 is TGCAGTGTCAAAGGGGGGGGGAAGGGAGGCTACACCTTC. Its translation is CSVKGGGKGGYTF.

Written as DNA, the CDR3 is TGTGCCAGCAGCACGGGACGTCCCTACGAGCAGTACTTC. It translates to CASSTGRPYEQYF. The chain combines TRBV7-9 with TRBJ2-7, with D possibly called TRBD1 or TRBD2 (5 bases each). The CDR3 runs to 13 residues. With 5 bases removed from V and 2 bases from J, the gap between germline ends came to 10 bases. Germline V gives CDR1 SEHNR, CDR2 FQNEAQ (reference sequence).

V is TRBV6-2 or TRBV6-3 and J is TRBJ2-1; D unclear. The germline V gene encodes CDR1 MNHEY and CDR2 SVGEGT. The V end lost 3 bases, the J end lost 8 bases, and 17 bases lay between the germline ends. The CDR3 covers 15 residues. The CDR3 region is CASSYRTYLVYEQFF. In DNA form, the CDR3 reads TGTGCCAGCAGTTATAGGACCTACCTGGTATATGAGCAGTTCTTC.

The rearrangement joins TRBV27 to TRBJ2-5; 8 positions match TRBD2. The CDR3 runs 12 residues. Germline loops: CDR1 MNHEY, CDR2 SMNVEV (reference sequence). V was clipped by 8 bases and J by 7 bases; unmatched bases: 6. CDR3 sequence (DNA): TGTGCCAGCTATGACGGGGGGGGGACCCAGTACTTC. This codes for CASYDGGGTQYF.

The sample holds many counts of this clonotype. The V and J genes are TRBV7-2 and TRBJ2-5; no clear D gene. There are 14 residues in the CDR3. Deletions cut 5 bases from V and 7 bases from J, with 17 bases between. Germline V CDR1 and CDR2: SGHTA, FQGNSA. CDR3 sequence (DNA): TGTGCCAGCAGCCCATTAAGGGCCGAGGTGACCCAGTACTTC. It codes for CASSPLRAEVTQYF.

V gene TRBV5-1 combines with J gene TRBJ2-1, with D hard to call. Germline assignment: CDR1 SGHRS and CDR2 YFSETQ. CDR3 length equals 13 residues. Trimming cost V 4 bases and J 5 bases, with 10 bases left between them. The CDR3: CASSPDLNNEQFF. CDR3 nucleotide sequence: TGCGCCAGCAGCCCGGACCTTAACAATGAGCAGTTCTTC.

The V gene is TRBV12-3 or TRBV12-4, the J gene TRBJ1-3, with D hard to call. Trimming pared 5 bases from V and 4 bases from J, leaving 9 bases between. The CDR3 extends over 13 amino acids. In DNA, the CDR3 is TGTGCCAGCAGTGGGTTGGGGGGAAACACCATATATTTT. Translated: CASSGLGGNTIYF.

The chain joins TRBV9 to TRBJ2-6; D might be TRBD1 (6 bases). CDR3 length: 21 amino acids. Germline values: CDR1 SGDLS, CDR2 YYNGEE. The germline V and J ends were trimmed by 4 bases and 0 bases, with 26 bases remaining between them. The CDR3 here is CASSFPPWDTHSGSGANVLTF. CDR3 nucleotide sequence: TGTGCCAGCAGCTTCCCTCCTTGGGACACCCACTCGGGCTCTGGGGCCAACGTCCTGACTTTC.

The table lists this clonotype with a few counts. The J gene is TRBJ1-2, the V gene TRBV7-9, with a possible D match to TRBD1 (5 bases). Germline V gives CDR1 SEHNR, CDR2 FQNEAQ (reference sequence). The CDR3 consists of 13 residues. V lost 10 bases to trimming and J lost 1 base, with 13 bases between them. CDR3 in DNA: TGTGCCACTATGCTACAGGATAACTATGGCTACACCTTC. It is translated as CATMLQDNYGYTF.

The genes are TRBV6-6 and TRBJ1-1, with TRBD1 matching over 7 bases. CDR3 length equals 13 residues. The germline V gene has CDR1 MNHNY and CDR2 SVGAGI (reference sequence). V trimming: 6 bases; J trimming: 5 bases; junction bases outside the gene matches: 6. Written as DNA, the CDR3 is TGTGCCAGCAGCGACGACAGGGCGACTGAAGCTTTCTTT. Its translation is CASSDDRATEAFF.

The chain recombines TRBV5-6 with TRBJ1-2; D might be TRBD1 (5 bases). Trimming removed 0 bases at V and 4 bases at J, with 13 bases between. This CDR3 has 15 residues. Germline assignment: CDR1 SGHDT and CDR2 YYEEEE. CDR3 coding DNA: TGTGCCAGCAGCTTGGAGGCTTCGGGGACCTATGGCTACACCTTC. Protein product: CASSLEASGTYGYTF.

The chain is built from TRBV11-2 and TRBJ2-3; 7 bases line up with TRBD1. J was trimmed by 2 bases and V by 2 bases; bases with no gene match: 4. This CDR3 has 15 amino acids. In germline, CDR1 is SGHAT, CDR2 FQNNGV. As DNA, the CDR3 is TGTGCCAGCAGCTTAAGGGACAGCCTCACAGATACGCAGTATTTT. Its translation: CASSLRDSLTDTQYF. The complete variable domain, with remaining parts taken from reference TRBV11-2 and TRBJ2-3, reads EAGVAQSPRYKIIEKRQSVAFWCNPISGHATLYWYQQILGQGPKLLIQFQNNGVVDDSQLPKDRFSAERLKGVDSTLKIQPAKLEDSAVYLCASSLRDSLTDTQYFGPGTRLTVL.

V is TRBV7-4 and J is TRBJ2-1, with D unresolved. This CDR3 is built from 16 residues. The germline gives CDR1 SGHVT, CDR2 SQSDAQ. Trimming took off 0 bases at V and 3 bases at J, with 12 bases between the two ends. Here the CDR3 reads CASSLAQSPFYNEQFF. CDR3 DNA: TGTGCCAGCAGCTTAGCTCAATCCCCTTTCTACAATGAGCAGTTCTTC.

V gene TRBV6-8 combines with J gene TRBJ1-2, with D hard to call. The CDR3 covers 15 residues. Germline CDR1 is MNHGY and CDR2 is SAAAGT. Trimming removed 0 bases at V and 4 bases at J, with 12 bases between. CDR3 protein: CASSYSRAAIYGYTF. The CDR3 bases are TGTGCCAGCAGTTACTCGAGGGCGGCCATCTATGGCTACACCTTC.

A remark on this clonotype: A much larger clone lies a single base off, so this may be a read error. The final CDR3 position lacks the conserved phenylalanine or tryptophan, pointing to a likely read error. The V call is TRBV7-2, the J call TRBJ2-3; the D is unclear. The CDR3 runs 12 residues. In germline, CDR1 is SGHTA, CDR2 FQGNSA. The V gene lost 3 bases and the J gene lost 4 bases, with 5 bases spanning the gap. CDR3 loop: CASSFGPDTQYL. DNA of the CDR3: TGTGCCAGCAGCTTTGGACCAGATACGCAGTATCTT.

There are a few counts of this clonotype. CDR3 sequence reads: CASSTSSLRAYEQYF. In nucleotides, the CDR3 is TGTGCCAGCAGCACCAGTAGTTTGCGGGCCTACGAGCAGTACTTC. The chain couples TRBV7-6 to TRBJ2-7; possibly TRBD2 for D (5 bases). Germline CDR1 reads SGHVS; CDR2 reads FNYEAQ. Trimming took 5 bases from V and 2 from J, leaving 16 bases between them. The CDR3 runs to 15 residues.

This clonotype has only one observation. The chain recombines TRBV6-1 with TRBJ1-5; D remains unclear. This CDR3 has 10 residues. Trimming cost V 1 base and J 12 bases, with 4 bases left between them. Germline V gene data show CDR1 as MNHNS and CDR2 as SASEGT. CDR3 loop: CASSEGLQHF. The CDR3 region has the DNA TGTGCCAGCAGTGAAGGGCTCCAGCATTTT.

This clonotype has just a few counts. V and J are TRBV10-3 and TRBJ2-3; D might be TRBD1 or TRBD2, each matching 6 bases. Trimming cost V 6 bases and J 3 bases, with 22 bases left between them. This CDR3 has 17 residues. Germline V gives CDR1 ENHRY, CDR2 SYGVKD. DNA of the CDR3: TGTGCCATCAGAACAACCCCGGGGGCTGGGGATACAGATACGCAGTATTTT. Translating it yields CAIRTTPGAGDTDTQYF.

Notes on this clonotype: A junction end diverges from the germline sequence, so it may reflect a read error. The V gene is TRBV7-6, the J gene TRBJ2-1; no firm D call. This CDR3 has 13 amino acids. Germline lookup yields CDR1 SGHVS and CDR2 FNYEAQ. The CDR3 reads CASSPRNYSEQFF. The CDR3, as DNA: TGTGCTAGCAGCCCCCGAAACTACAGTGAGCAGTTCTTC.

This clonotype was detected many times. CDR3 sequence: CASSPTPGTPDNEQFF. Here the CDR3 DNA reads TGTGCCAGCAGCCCAACCCCGGGGACGCCAGACAATGAGCAGTTCTTC. This rearrangement joins TRBV7-8 to TRBJ2-1; D tentatively fits TRBD1 or TRBD2 (5 bases each). The CDR3 covers 16 residues. V was cut by 5 bases and J by 5 bases, with 19 bases left in between. The germline V gene encodes CDR1 SGHVS and CDR2 FQNEAQ.

V usage is TRBV5-1 and J usage is TRBJ2-7; 7 nucleotides align to TRBD1. The CDR3 extends over 13 amino acids. J lost 7 bases, V lost 2 bases, and 6 bases had no gene match. Germline CDR1 SGHRS, CDR2 YFSETQ. CDR3 protein: CASSFSGTDEQYV. CDR3 sequence (DNA): TGCGCCAGCAGCTTTTCCGGGACAGATGAGCAGTACGTC.

This clonotype was counted only a few times. The V gene is TRBV7-9, the J gene TRBJ2-3, with D perhaps matching TRBD1 (5 bases). This CDR3 has 16 amino acids. V lost 1 base and J 13 bases, leaving 24 bases between the germline ends. In germline, CDR1 is SEHNR, CDR2 FQNEAQ (reference sequence). The CDR3 loop is CASSLGLTTVKDEEYF. CDR3 coding DNA: TGTGCCAGCAGCTTAGGTCTGACGACAGTAAAGGACGAGGAGTATTTT.

J is TRBJ2-7 and V is TRBV5-4; no clear D gene. The CDR3 is 14 amino acids. Germline CDR1 is SGHNT and CDR2 is YYREEE (reference sequence). V gave up 0 bases and J gave up 2 bases, with 9 bases separating them. The CDR3 is CASSLGGVPYEQYF. CDR3 DNA: TGTGCCAGCAGCTTGGGAGGTGTCCCCTACGAGCAGTACTTC.

The V call is TRBV7-2, the J call TRBJ1-3; D perhaps matches TRBD1 (5 bases). CDR3 length: 14 residues. Trimming took 5 bases from V and 4 from J, leaving 12 bases between them. Germline loops: CDR1 SGHTA, CDR2 FQGNSA. CDR3 sequence reads: CASSVRGPGNTIYF. DNA for the CDR3: TGTGCCAGCAGCGTTCGGGGACCAGGAAACACCATATATTTT.

The V gene is TRBV5-4, the J gene TRBJ2-1; 7 positions agree with TRBD1. J was trimmed by 6 bases and V by 3 bases; bases with no gene match: 12. The CDR3 is 16 amino acids. Germline values: CDR1 SGHNT, CDR2 YYREEE (reference sequence). The CDR3 sequence: CASSSLVGAGGNEQFF. The CDR3 DNA sequence: TGTGCCAGCAGCTCCCTGGTGGGGGCAGGGGGCAATGAGCAGTTCTTC. Variable domain in full (rest from reference TRBV5-4 and TRBJ2-1): ETGVTQSPTHLIKTRGQQVTLRCSSQSGHNTVSWYQQALGQGPQFIFQYYREEENGRGNFPPRFSGLQFPNYSSELNVNALELDDSALYLCASSSLVGAGGNEQFFGPGTRLTVL.